The 4 T cell receptor delta chains below come from one sample, sequenced in a study of Vδ1+ human thymocytes. Findings and limits, study-wide: Thymic TRG and TRD repertoires appeared highly polyclonal, with Gaussian CDR3 length distributions.

Sequences come from RNA converted to cDNA by reverse transcription. Multiplex PCR used pooled V-gene forward primers and a constant-region reverse primer to amplify CDR3s. TCRdb reanalysed the multiplex PCR reads via CATT. In the table there are some 25,000 delta-chain clones, under 8.5% of which are singletons. Antigens for these TCRs are unknown. Specimen: Vdelta1+ gamma-delta thymocytes from the thymus. Indicated subset: FACS-sorted CD3+ TCRalphabeta- TCRVdelta1+ TCRVdelta2- thymocytes. The source of these receptors is a girl in the first two years of life who had congenital heart surgery.

This clone was counted only a few times. The V gene is TRDV1, the J gene TRDJ1; the match to TRDD3 covers 10 bases. This CDR3 has 16 amino acids. In germline, CDR1 is TSWWSYY, CDR2 QGS. V shed 0 bases and J 11 bases; nucleotides not matched to a gene: 12. This CDR3 reads CALGELCEGGYARLIF. The CDR3 region has the DNA TGTGCTCTTGGGGAACTTTGCGAAGGGGGATACGCGAGGCTCATCTTT.

V gene TRDV1 combines with J gene TRDJ1; D might be TRDD2 (9 bases). V was clipped by 3 bases and J by 1 base, with 27 bases between them. From germline, CDR1 is TSWWSYY and CDR2 QGS. The CDR3 covers 20 residues. This CDR3 is CALGDPTFLPILGGTDKLIF. The CDR3 bases are TGTGCTCTTGGGGACCCGACCTTCCTACCCATACTGGGGGGCACCGATAAACTCATCTTT.

This clone was counted only a few times. The chain combines TRDV1 with TRDJ1; 10 bases align to TRDD3. The CDR3 is 16 residues long. V lost 7 bases to trimming and J lost 0 bases; unmatched junction nucleotides: 8. The germline gives CDR1 TSWWSYY, CDR2 QGS. The CDR3 region is CALESPTGGYTDKLIF. The DNA of the CDR3 is TGTGCTCTTGAGTCGCCGACTGGGGGATACACCGATAAACTCATCTTT.

The chain uses TRDV1 and TRDJ1; TRDD3 agrees at 10 bases. Germline V gene sequence: CDR1 TSWWSYY, CDR2 QGS. The CDR3 has 19 amino acids. V was clipped by 3 bases and J by 0 bases; unmatched bases: 13. DNA of the CDR3: TGTGCTCTTGGGGACCCAGTACTGGGGGATTGGGGGTACACCGATAAACTCATCTTT. Amino acids: CALGDPVLGDWGYTDKLIF.